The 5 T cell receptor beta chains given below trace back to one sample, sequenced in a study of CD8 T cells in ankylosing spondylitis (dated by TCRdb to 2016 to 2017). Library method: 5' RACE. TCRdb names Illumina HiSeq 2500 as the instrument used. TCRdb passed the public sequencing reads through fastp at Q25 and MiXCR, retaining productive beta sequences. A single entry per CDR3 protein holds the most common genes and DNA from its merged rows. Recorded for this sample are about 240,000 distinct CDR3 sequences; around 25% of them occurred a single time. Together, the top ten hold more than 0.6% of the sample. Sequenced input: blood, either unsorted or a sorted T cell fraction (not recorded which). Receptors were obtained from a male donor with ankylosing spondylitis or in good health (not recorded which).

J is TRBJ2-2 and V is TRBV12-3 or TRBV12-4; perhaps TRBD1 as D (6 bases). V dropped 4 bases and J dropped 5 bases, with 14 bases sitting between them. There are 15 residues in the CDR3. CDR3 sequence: CASSSTGGWTGELFF. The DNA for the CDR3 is TGTGCCAGCAGTTCGACAGGTGGATGGACCGGGGAGCTGTTTTTT.

Written as DNA, the CDR3 is TGTGCCAGCAGTTTGTCAGCGGTGTACGAGCAGTACTTC. Encoded protein: CASSLSAVYEQYF. The chain employs TRBV27 and TRBJ2-7; D perhaps matches TRBD2 (5 bases). This CDR3 contains 13 residues. The V and J ends lost 3 bases and 4 bases respectively, with 10 bases between them. Looked up from germline, CDR1 is MNHEY and CDR2 is SMNVEV (reference sequence).

In DNA form, the CDR3 reads TGTGCCAGCAGTTCCGGGACCCCATACTTC. Amino acid sequence: CASSSGTPYF. V gene TRBV28 combines with J gene TRBJ2-5, with D possibly being TRBD1 or TRBD2 (5 bases each). The V gene's germline CDR1 is MDHEN and CDR2 SYDVKM. V lost 4 bases and J 14 bases, leaving 11 bases between the germline ends. This CDR3 contains 10 residues. The entire variable domain, with the rest obtained from reference TRBV28 and TRBJ2-5, is as follows: DVKVTQSSRYLVKRTGEKVFLECVQDMDHENMFWYRQDPGLGLRLIYFSYDVKMKEKGDIPEGYSVSREKKERFSLILESASTNQTSMYLCASSSGTPYFGPGTRLLVL.

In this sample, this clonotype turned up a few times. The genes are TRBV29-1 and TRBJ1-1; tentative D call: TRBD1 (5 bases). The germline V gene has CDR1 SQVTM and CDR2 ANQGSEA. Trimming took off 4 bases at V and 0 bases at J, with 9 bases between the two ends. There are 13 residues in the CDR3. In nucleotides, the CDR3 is TGCAGCGTTGTGGGGCTTATGAACACTGAAGCTTTCTTT. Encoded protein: CSVVGLMNTEAFF.

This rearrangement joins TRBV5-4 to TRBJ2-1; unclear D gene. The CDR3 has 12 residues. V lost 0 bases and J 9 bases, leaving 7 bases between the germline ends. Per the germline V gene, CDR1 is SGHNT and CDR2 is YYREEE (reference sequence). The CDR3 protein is CASSLGFGEQFF. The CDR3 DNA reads TGTGCCAGCAGCTTGGGATTCGGTGAGCAGTTCTTC.